A single sample gave rise to the 19 T cell receptor beta chains below, sequenced in a study of T-cell reconstitution after alpha-beta-depleted transplantation in children. Using unique molecular identifiers, the investigators prepared the TCRbeta library. One entry per CDR3 protein, called by TCRdb with MiXCR from the PCR reads. The sample contains around 92,000 distinct CDR3 sequences, more than 10% of which appear only once. The sequenced sample was PBMCs from the stem cell graft donor, obtained from the stem cell graft. Receptors originate from a human donor who donated a stem cell graft to a child with inherited bone marrow failure.

The sample holds one count of this clonotype. A read error is possible here, since a much larger clone lies one base away. The conserved closing phenylalanine or tryptophan is absent in this CDR3, likely reflecting a read error. The rearrangement uses TRBV9 and TRBJ1-1; D unclear. Germline-derived CDR1 and CDR2 are SGDLS and YYNGEE. CDR3 size: 14 residues. The V end was cut by 4 bases, the J end by 4 bases, with 14 bases between. The CDR3 sequence: CASSPYPASTEAFS. Written as DNA, the CDR3 is TGTGCCAGCAGCCCATACCCAGCATCCACTGAAGCTTTCTCT.

This clonotype appeared a single time. This chain links TRBV3-1 with TRBJ2-1, with 7 bases aligning to TRBD2. This CDR3 region has 15 residues. Germline V gives CDR1 LGHDT, CDR2 YNNKEL (reference sequence). V shed 6 bases and J 5 bases; nucleotides not matched to a gene: 10. Here the CDR3 DNA reads TGTGCCAGCAGACGACTAGCAGGCTTCGACAATGAGCAGTTCTTC. Its protein is CASRRLAGFDNEQFF.

This sequence joins TRBV5-1 and TRBJ2-7; TRBD2 matches at 9 bases. Per the germline V gene, CDR1 is SGHRS and CDR2 is YFSETQ. This CDR3 region has 15 residues. J was trimmed by 6 bases and V by 4 bases; bases with no gene match: 11. The CDR3 loop reads CASSPLAGVEGEQYF. DNA for the CDR3: TGCGCCAGCAGCCCCTTAGCGGGAGTAGAAGGCGAGCAGTACTTC.

This clonotype was seen many times. The V gene is TRBV3-1, the J gene TRBJ2-3; no reliable D call. With 5 bases removed from V and 2 bases from J, the gap between germline ends came to 2 bases. This CDR3 contains 11 residues. Germline loops: CDR1 LGHDT, CDR2 YNNKEL (reference sequence). The CDR3 DNA follows: TGTGCCAGCAGCATCACAGATACGCAGTATTTT. It encodes CASSITDTQYF.

This chain links TRBV27 with TRBJ2-3; TRBD1 might be the D (7 bases). V was clipped by 4 bases and J by 2 bases, with 13 bases between them. There are 15 residues in the CDR3. The V gene's germline CDR1 is MNHEY and CDR2 SMNVEV (reference sequence). CDR3 sequence reads: CASSSTGTFTDTQYF. The CDR3 DNA reads as TGTGCCAGCAGTTCGACAGGGACTTTCACAGATACGCAGTATTTT.

This chain links TRBV7-2 with TRBJ1-1; no reliable D call. V lost 4 bases to trimming and J lost 7 bases, with 13 bases between them. Germline V gene lookup returns CDR1 SGHTA and CDR2 FQGNSA. The CDR3 is 13 amino acids. Written as DNA, the CDR3 is TGTGCCAGCAGCTCACGGGGTATAAGTGAAGCTTTCTTT. Its protein is CASSSRGISEAFF.

This clonotype was counted many times. J is TRBJ1-3 and V is TRBV4-3; D uncertain. Trimming removed 5 bases at V and 3 bases at J, with 5 bases between. Germline V gene sequence: CDR1 LGHNA, CDR2 YSLEER. This CDR3 has 12 residues. CDR3 region: CASSTLGNTIYF. In DNA, the CDR3 is TGCGCCAGCAGCACGCTTGGAAACACCATATATTTT.

This clonotype was detected ten times or more. The V and J genes are TRBV5-1 and TRBJ2-7; TRBD1 is a possible D gene (6 bases). Looked up from germline, CDR1 is SGHRS and CDR2 is YFSETQ. The CDR3 runs 15 residues. V lost 2 bases and J 3 bases, leaving 15 bases between the germline ends. CDR3 sequence: CASSFSGQMFYEQYF. The CDR3 coding sequence is TGCGCCAGCAGCTTCAGTGGACAGATGTTCTACGAGCAGTACTTC.

This clonotype was counted at least ten times. The V call is TRBV7-8, the J call TRBJ2-5, with D perhaps matching TRBD1 (6 bases). Trimming stripped 5 bases from V and 5 bases from J, with 21 bases between. The CDR3 is 16 residues long. Germline V lookup: CDR1 SGHVS, CDR2 FQNEAQ. The DNA of the CDR3 is TGTGCCAGCAGCCCCACCGGGCAGGGGAAAAGGGAGACCCAGTACTTC. Protein sequence: CASSPTGQGKRETQYF.

Ten or more counts support this clonotype. The rearrangement uses TRBV6-6 and TRBJ2-7; 7 bases agree with TRBD2. The CDR3 is 12 residues long. V gave up 0 bases and J gave up 12 bases; unmatched junction bases: 5. Germline V gene lookup returns CDR1 MNHNY and CDR2 SVGAGI (reference sequence). The DNA of the CDR3 is TGTGCCAGCAGTTACTCGGGAGGGAGTCCGTACTTC. Protein sequence: CASSYSGGSPYF.

V is TRBV5-4 and J is TRBJ2-1; TRBD2 might be the D (6 bases). Trimming shortened V by 2 bases and J by 3 bases, and 12 bases separated the two germline ends. The V gene's germline CDR1 is SGHNT and CDR2 YYREEE (reference sequence). This CDR3 has 15 residues. The CDR3 sequence: CASSLGGELYNEQFF. The CDR3 nucleotides read TGTGCCAGCAGCTTAGGCGGGGAGCTCTACAATGAGCAGTTCTTC.

This clonotype was counted a single time. The rearrangement uses TRBV6-1 and TRBJ1-2; 12 bases match TRBD1. V lost 5 bases and J lost 3; bases outside the gene matches: 4. The V gene's germline CDR1 is MNHNS and CDR2 SASEGT. CDR3 length: 15 amino acids. The CDR3, as DNA: TGTGCCAGCAGTCCGGGGACAGGGGGCCACTATGGCTACACCTTC. Translating gives CASSPGTGGHYGYTF.

The J gene is TRBJ1-1, the V gene TRBV5-1; no definite D call. Trimming shortened V by 8 bases and J by 1 base, and 15 bases separated the two germline ends. The CDR3 totals 14 residues. CDR1 is SGHRS and CDR2 is YFSETQ in the germline V gene. The CDR3: CASTVGVSNTEAFF. CDR3 nucleotide sequence: TGCGCCAGTACCGTTGGAGTTTCGAACACTGAAGCTTTCTTT.

This chain connects TRBV12-3 or TRBV12-4 to TRBJ1-2; D remains unclear. The CDR3 has 12 amino acids. The ends were cut back, 6 bases at V and 4 bases at J, with 9 bases in the middle. DNA for the CDR3: TGTGCCAGCAGCCCGGTGGGCTATGGCTACACCTTC. It encodes CASSPVGYGYTF.

This clonotype has just a few counts. This sequence joins TRBV12-3 or TRBV12-4 and TRBJ2-5; 10 bases map to TRBD1. This CDR3 comprises 15 residues. The V and J ends lost 6 bases and 2 bases, in that order; junction bases with no gene match: 6. CDR3 loop: CASSLGTGEQETQYF. DNA of the CDR3: TGTGCCAGCAGCCTCGGGACAGGGGAACAAGAGACCCAGTACTTC.

The rearrangement uses TRBV27 and TRBJ1-1; possible D gene TRBD1, 5 bases. The CDR3 spans 14 residues. Deletions cut 7 bases from V and 6 bases from J, with 18 bases between. Per the germline V gene, CDR1 is MNHEY and CDR2 is SMNVEV (reference sequence). CDR3 protein: CASTQIGGKAEAFF. Written as DNA, the CDR3 is TGTGCCAGCACCCAGATCGGGGGTAAGGCTGAAGCTTTCTTT.

This clonotype was counted many times. This chain joins TRBV20-1 and TRBJ2-6, with D possibly being TRBD1 (6 bases). The germline CDR1 and CDR2 sequences are DFQATT and SNEGSKA (reference sequence). The CDR3 totals 14 residues. Trimming took 6 bases from V and 4 from J, leaving 13 bases between them. CDR3 nucleotides: TGCAGTGCCACAGGGCCTGCGGGGGCCAACGTCCTGACTTTC. Amino acids: CSATGPAGANVLTF.

At least ten counts were recorded for this clonotype. The chain couples TRBV20-1 to TRBJ2-2, with 8 positions matching TRBD1. V trimming: 6 bases; J trimming: 5 bases; junction bases outside the gene matches: 8. Germline CDR1 reads DFQATT; CDR2 reads SNEGSKA (reference sequence). The CDR3 covers 14 residues. The CDR3 spells CSADGTGGTGELFF. The DNA for the CDR3 is TGCAGTGCGGACGGGACAGGAGGGACCGGGGAGCTGTTTTTT.

The V gene is TRBV4-2, the J gene TRBJ1-6, with D perhaps matching TRBD1 (6 bases). The CDR3 length is 16 residues. Trimming stripped 5 bases from V and 1 base from J, with 12 bases between. CDR1 is LGHNA, CDR2 YNFKEQ, per germline. CDR3 nucleotides: TGTGCCAGCAGCGCAGGGGTGAAGTCCTATAATTCACCCCTCCACTTT. Its protein is CASSAGVKSYNSPLHF.